This TCR beta chain was sequenced during a study of sequential checkpoint blockade in melanoma (dated by TCRdb to between 2017 and 2020). About the full investigation: Using 1:1 randomization, the trial assigned patients either to first-line nivolumab followed by ipilimumab (arm A) or to ipilimumab followed by nivolumab (arm B). For 20 or so patients, matched tumor biopsies were taken both before treatment and at week 13, after single-agent nivolumab (arm A) or ipilimumab (arm B). TCRbeta immunosequencing was performed on DNA from roughly 90 pretreatment melanoma tumor samples. In around 74% of the matched pre- and post-treatment tumor biopsy pairs, both biopsies came from the same lesion. Both trial sequences were followed by maintenance nivolumab.

Reading the label with the study, this specimen's treatment or condition is: randomized to nivolumab then ipilimumab (arm A) or the reverse (arm B). None of the trial patients had been given prior DNA-damaging chemotherapy. Samples were obtained from patients with melanoma enrolled in CheckMate 064, a randomized, open-label phase II trial of sequential checkpoint blockade. Genomic DNA from formalin-fixed paraffin-embedded (FFPE) tissue samples was used for tumor TCR sequencing. Points the paper makes about the study in general: Among patients in the nivolumab-first arm (arm A), tumor TIL clonality before treatment was associated with response (P = .04). Small sample sizes and reduced statistical power limited the within-arm analyses of tumor T-cell fraction. Achieving clinical benefit was about 30 times more likely for patients whose tumor T-cell fraction and clonality increased by week 13. Tumor T-cell fraction and clonality were found to correlate with PD-L1 staining and CD8+ T-cell counts but not with mutational load. The response-prediction model combining TCR metrics and mutation burden needs validation in larger, independent patient cohorts.

Relative to germline, V is 0 bases shorter and J is 2 bases shorter, with 7 bases between their ends. Looking up the germline V gene (reference sequence) yields CDR1 GTSNPN and CDR2 SVGIG. The CDR3 measures 14 amino acids from cysteine to phenylalanine. CDR3 DNA only is kept here, 42 bases in frame from base 1. TCRbeta CDR3 regions were immunosequenced from genomic DNA with the immunoSEQ Assay. Genomic DNA was amplified by bias-controlled multiplex PCR before high-throughput sequencing. As for the original processing: To quantify the absolute abundance of each unique TCRbeta CDR3 region, the sequences were collapsed and filtered. Clonality, defined as 1 minus Pielou's evenness, was calculated using only productive rearrangements. Tumor T-cell fraction was calculated by normalizing TCRbeta template counts to usable DNA, which was estimated from several housekeeping genes. A previously published method was used to identify clones whose frequencies were significantly greater in on-treatment samples than in baseline samples. TCRdb obtained this table from immuneACCESS and retained in-frame rearrangements with V and J assigned. These tables miss some clones; where compared with another copy, unresolved V genes account for less than half of the shortfall, and the remainder is unexplained. D and trimming were read from the DNA, whereas the V and J calls and clone size are those reported in that table. Within this sample are about 3,700 clones, with 15% to 20% of them counted one time only. 20% to 25% of the sample goes to the ten largest clones.

In regard to this clone: Its recognized antigen is unknown. No much larger clone is present one base from it, and per-base qualities are unavailable.

This material consisted of tumor tissue (inferred from file names), taken from a patient given nivolumab and ipilimumab in sequence. The chain is encoded by TRBV30 joined to TRBJ2-2; the D gene remains uncertain. The clonotype comes from a human patient with melanoma. Some clones in this sample may be carry-over from other donors' samples. The bases read TGTGCCTGGAGTGTCTACAGAAACACCGGGGAGCTGTTTTTT. Its product reads: CAWSVYRNTGELFF.